This TCR beta chain stems from a study of blood T cell repertoires in COVID-19. Looking at the study overall: Samples representing acute and convalescent COVID-19 were sourced from the United States, Italy and Spain.

Individuals drawn from around 24 US areas were about 18 to 90 years old. Symptom resolution, clearance, or two negative PCRs marked donors in Cohort 3 as recovered. In the study's own analysis: It was from reference gene primer amplification that nucleated cell counts were estimated. TCRdb's copy holds only in-frame clones and misses some; the assay was immunoSEQ multiplex PCR. The V and J calls and clone size are taken from that table; D and trimming were inferred from the DNA. The sample lists fewer than 500,000 clones, roughly nine tenths seen once, with 1.1% in the top ten. V lost 2 bases, J lost 8 bases, and 9 bases stayed unmatched. Germline loops: CDR1 SGHRS, CDR2 YFSETQ. The CDR3 has 15 amino acids.

The chain carries TRBV5-1 and TRBJ2-1; TRBD2 matches 8 bases. The sequenced sample consisted of PBMCs or T cells enriched from blood (not recorded which). This receptor was identified in a man aged 30-40 years who had recovered from COVID-19. CDR3 sequence reads: CASSFSGVIRHEQFF. As DNA, the CDR3 is TGCGCCAGCAGCTTTAGCGGGGTAATCCGCCATGAGCAGTTCTTC.